These 2 T cell receptor beta chains were sequenced from one sample in a study of T cell repertoires in cytomegalovirus infection. No antigen has been assigned to these receptors. TCRdb itself ran the reads through MiXCR, one entry per CDR3 protein. The data show about 71,000 distinct CDR3 sequences, approximately 20% seen once. Sequencing used CD8+ T cells from cultured PBMCs, obtained from culture after CMV antigen stimulation. These receptors came from a human donor in good health (CMV status not recorded). Some clones in this sample may be carry-over from other donors' samples.

This clonotype was counted many times. V and J are TRBV11-2 and TRBJ1-1; D ambiguous. Germline CDR1 SGHAT, CDR2 FQNNGV. Trimming cost V 2 bases and J 8 bases, with 15 bases left between them. CDR3 length equals 14 residues. CDR3 protein: CASSLLMEATEAFF. Written as DNA, the CDR3 is TGTGCCAGCAGCTTACTAATGGAGGCTACCGAAGCTTTCTTT.

The chain links TRBV6-2 or TRBV6-3 to TRBJ2-7; D might be TRBD1 (6 bases). The CDR3 runs to 14 residues. Trimming took 5 bases from V and 2 from J, leaving 13 bases between them. Germline V gene lookup returns CDR1 MNHEY and CDR2 SVGEGT. CDR3 loop: CASSDGRGPYEQYF. The CDR3 DNA reads as TGTGCCAGCAGTGACGGCAGGGGACCCTACGAGCAGTACTTC.